These 23 T cell receptor beta chains were sequenced from one sample in a study of CD8 T cells in ankylosing spondylitis. Study outcomes and limitations: There was a TCR beta motif, made of fewer than 10 highly homologous variants, that appeared characteristic of ankylosing spondylitis blood.

Each CDR3 protein gets one entry after TCRdb re-called the 5' RACE reads with MiXCR. The sample holds about 450,000 distinct CDR3 sequences, around 26% seen once. Their target antigens are unknown. Sample: blood, either unsorted or a sorted T cell fraction (not recorded which). The receptors were sampled from a male donor with ankylosing spondylitis.

The chain carries TRBV7-9 and TRBJ2-7, with 13 bases aligning to TRBD2. The CDR3 is made up of 16 amino acids. Germline trimming cut 5 bases from V and 5 bases from J; bases unmatched to any gene: 9. In germline, CDR1 is SEHNR, CDR2 FQNEAQ (reference sequence). CDR3 loop: CASSAGLAGARDEQYF. The CDR3 region has the DNA TGTGCCAGCAGCGCCGGACTAGCGGGAGCGAGGGACGAGCAGTACTTC.

Comment on this clonotype: This may stem from a read error, because a much larger clone lies one nucleotide away. The J gene is TRBJ1-6, the V gene TRBV7-8; D gene unclear. This CDR3 comprises 12 residues. Germline V gene sequence: CDR1 SGHVS, CDR2 FQNEAQ. DNA for the CDR3: TGTGCCAGCAGCTACGGGAATTTACCCCTCCACTTT. It yields the protein CASSYGNLPLHF. The entire variable domain, with the rest obtained from reference TRBV7-8 and TRBJ1-6, is as follows: GAGVSQSPRYKVAKRGQDVALRCDPISGHVSLFWYQQALGQGPEFLTYFQNEAQLDKSGLPSDRFFAERPEGSVSTLKIQRTQQEDSAVYLCASSYGNLPLHFGNGTRLTVT.

J is TRBJ2-3 and V is TRBV5-1, with 7 bases aligning to TRBD1. J was trimmed by 0 bases and V by 2 bases; bases with no gene match: 9. This CDR3 has 17 amino acids. CDR1 and CDR2 (germline): SGHRS, YFSETQ. CDR3 coding DNA: TGCGCCAGCAGCTTCGGCCGGGACAGCGATAGCACAGATACGCAGTATTTT. Residues: CASSFGRDSDSTDTQYF.

V gene TRBV5-1 combines with J gene TRBJ1-1; TRBD1 might be the D (6 bases). The V end lost 4 bases, the J end lost 4 bases, and 14 bases lay between the germline ends. CDR3 length equals 14 residues. Germline values: CDR1 SGHRS, CDR2 YFSETQ. CDR3 protein: CASSLPKQGTEAFF. The DNA of the CDR3 is TGCGCCAGCAGCCTCCCAAAACAGGGCACTGAAGCTTTCTTT.

This clonotype was seen only a few times. This chain uses TRBV7-8 with TRBJ2-5; D may be TRBD2 (6 bases). CDR1 and CDR2 (germline): SGHVS, FQNEAQ. V was pared by 3 bases and J by 4 bases, with 18 bases between. There are 16 residues in the CDR3. In DNA, the CDR3 is TGTGCCAGCAGCTTGGTGTATCTCCGGGGAGGAGAGACCCAGTACTTC. As protein: CASSLVYLRGGETQYF.

This clonotype has more than one count but fewer than ten. This rearrangement joins TRBV20-1 to TRBJ2-7, with TRBD2 identical over 8 bases. The CDR3 contains 16 residues. CDR1 and CDR2 from the germline V gene are DFQATT and SNEGSKA (reference sequence). V shed 3 bases and J 5 bases; nucleotides not matched to a gene: 15. The CDR3 spells CSARPPGGLGGNEQYF. The CDR3, as DNA: TGCAGTGCTAGGCCTCCCGGGGGACTAGGAGGGAACGAGCAGTACTTC.

The chain links TRBV5-1 to TRBJ1-4; TRBD1 aligns across 8 bases. Germline loops: CDR1 SGHRS, CDR2 YFSETQ. The CDR3 totals 13 residues. J gave up 9 bases and V 4 bases, and 5 bases lay outside the gene matches. The CDR3, as DNA: TGCGCCAGCAGCCCTGGACAGGGTCAAAAACTGTTTTTT. Amino acid sequence: CASSPGQGQKLFF.

In its sample, this clonotype was seen a few times. V and J are TRBV5-1 and TRBJ2-7; D gene uncertain. The CDR3 totals 14 residues. Germline values: CDR1 SGHRS, CDR2 YFSETQ. The V and J ends lost 1 base and 6 bases respectively, with 14 bases between them. CDR3 sequence reads: CASSLTGVVSEQYF. The CDR3 nucleotides are TGCGCCAGCAGCTTGACTGGGGTAGTAAGCGAGCAGTACTTC.

This clonotype was seen more than once but under ten times. The J gene is TRBJ1-6, the V gene TRBV12-3 or TRBV12-4, with 7 nucleotides matching TRBD1. V shed 3 bases, J shed 10 bases, and the junction held 6 bases outside the gene matches. This CDR3 contains 14 residues. The CDR3 is CASSLGTVGSPLHF. The DNA for the CDR3 is TGTGCCAGCAGTTTGGGGACAGTCGGCTCACCCCTCCACTTT.

The rearrangement links TRBV29-1 to TRBJ2-7; the match to TRBD1 covers 9 bases. There are 13 residues in the CDR3. Losses at the gene ends were 6 bases for V and 4 bases for J; bases not matched to a gene: 7. The germline gives CDR1 SQVTM, CDR2 ANQGSEA. CDR3 residues: CSVARDRAYEQYF. The CDR3 DNA sequence: TGCAGCGTGGCGCGGGACAGGGCTTACGAGCAGTACTTC.

As to this clonotype: One end of the junction varies from germline; a read error may be responsible. The chain employs TRBV5-1 and TRBJ2-1; 11 bases map to TRBD1. This CDR3 is built from 18 residues. Germline V gene sequence: CDR1 SGHRS, CDR2 YFSETQ. The CDR3 sequence: CVSSLDRGPQSSYNEQFF. DNA of the CDR3: TGCGTCAGCAGCTTGGACAGGGGGCCCCAAAGCTCCTACAATGAGCAGTTCTTC. The full variable domain, in which reference TRBV5-1 and TRBJ2-1 provide the parts outside the CDR3, is KAGVTQTPRYLIKTRGQQVTLSCSPISGHRSVSWYQQTPGQGLQFLFEYFSETQRNKGNFPGRFSGRQFSNSRSEMNVSTLELGDSALYLCVSSLDRGPQSSYNEQFFGPGTRLTVL.

This clonotype was seen only a few times. The chain links TRBV7-9 to TRBJ1-4; 8 positions match TRBD1. This CDR3 spans 14 amino acids. The ends lost 4 bases at V and 7 bases at J; junction bases unmatched: 5. Germline CDR1 is SEHNR and CDR2 is FQNEAQ (reference sequence). The CDR3 nucleotides read TGTGCCAGCAGCTCAACGACAGGGGCTGAAAAACTGTTTTTT. It codes for CASSSTTGAEKLFF.

V gene TRBV4-2 combines with J gene TRBJ1-3; D may be TRBD1 (5 bases). The CDR3 runs to 16 residues. Trimming left V 0 bases short and J 0 bases short, with 9 bases between. Per the germline V gene, CDR1 is LGHNA and CDR2 is YNFKEQ. CDR3 sequence: CASSQDRGGSGNTIYF. The CDR3 coding sequence is TGTGCCAGCAGCCAAGATCGGGGGGGCTCTGGAAACACCATATATTTT.

This clonotype turned up a few times. The chain recombines TRBV2 with TRBJ1-1, with TRBD1 matching over 10 bases. The CDR3 runs to 15 residues. V trimming: 6 bases; J trimming: 2 bases; junction bases outside the gene matches: 6. Germline values: CDR1 SNHLY, CDR2 FYNNEI. CDR3 nucleotides: TGTGCCAGCAGATTCGACAGGGGGCCTAACACTGAAGCTTTCTTT. Protein: CASRFDRGPNTEAFF. The full variable domain, completed using reference TRBV2 and TRBJ1-1, is EPEVTQTPSHQVTQMGQEVILRCVPISNHLYFYWYRQILGQKVEFLVSFYNNEISEKSEIFDDQFSVERPDGSNFTLKIRSTKLEDSAMYFCASRFDRGPNTEAFFGQGTRLTVV.

The chain joins TRBV5-4 to TRBJ1-2; TRBD1 matches 11 bases. Germline loops: CDR1 SGHNT, CDR2 YYREEE (reference sequence). This CDR3 has 14 amino acids. Losses at the gene ends were 5 bases for V and 8 bases for J; bases not matched to a gene: 8. This CDR3 reads CASSFGQGAGGYTF. The CDR3 DNA sequence: TGTGCCAGCAGTTTCGGACAGGGGGCTGGAGGCTACACCTTC.

This clonotype came up many times. This chain uses TRBV14 with TRBJ1-5, with D possibly matching TRBD1 (5 bases). The CDR3 length is 13 residues. Germline loops: CDR1 SGHDN, CDR2 FVKESK. Between the trimmed V and J ends, which lost 4 bases and 6 bases, there was a span of 10 bases. Here the CDR3 DNA reads TGTGCCAGCAGCCCTGGGGGTCTTCAGCCCCAGCATTTT. Its translation: CASSPGGLQPQHF.

The chain joins TRBV20-1 to TRBJ2-1, with 13 bases lining up with TRBD2. Trimming took 6 bases from V and 1 from J; bases not matched to a gene: 12. Germline V CDR1 and CDR2: DFQATT, SNEGSKA (reference sequence). CDR3 size: 18 residues. The CDR3 DNA sequence: TGCAGTGCACTAAACCCCGGGACTAGCGGGAATTCCTACAATGAGCAGTTCTTC. Protein: CSALNPGTSGNSYNEQFF.

The gene calls are TRBV12-3 or TRBV12-4 and TRBJ2-2; D possibly corresponds to TRBD1 (6 bases). Trimming left V 6 bases short and J 6 bases short, with 17 bases between. CDR3 length: 15 amino acids. DNA for the CDR3: TGTGCCAGCAGCAATCCAGGGGCGGCCGCCGGGGAGCTGTTTTTT. Protein product: CASSNPGAAAGELFF.

The chain has TRBV20-1 and TRBJ2-3; 7 bases are shared with TRBD2. The CDR3 has 14 amino acids. CDR1 is DFQATT, CDR2 SNEGSKA, per germline (reference sequence). Trimming removed 7 bases from V and 3 bases from J; junction bases left unmatched: 10. CDR3 amino acids: CSVGRGYATDTQYF. Here the CDR3 DNA reads TGCAGTGTAGGGCGGGGGTACGCAACAGATACGCAGTATTTT.

This clonotype was counted a few times. The CDR3 spells CSVEESLEAFF. The DNA of the CDR3 is TGCAGCGTTGAAGAAAGCCTTGAAGCTTTCTTT. The gene calls are TRBV29-1 and TRBJ1-1, with no clear D. This CDR3 is 11 amino acids long. The V and J ends lost 0 bases and 7 bases respectively, with 6 bases between them. The germline V gene encodes CDR1 SQVTM and CDR2 ANQGSEA.

This chain connects TRBV3-1 to TRBJ1-2; D not certain. There are 13 residues in the CDR3. V gave up 1 base and J gave up 8 bases, with 11 bases separating them. From germline, CDR1 is LGHDT and CDR2 YNNKEL (reference sequence). CDR3 sequence reads: CASSQATTSGYTF. As DNA, the CDR3 is TGTGCCAGCAGCCAAGCGACGACGTCGGGCTACACCTTC.

This clonotype was detected a few times. The chain has TRBV12-3 or TRBV12-4 and TRBJ2-1; no firm D call. Trimming took off 5 bases at V and 0 bases at J, with 17 bases between the two ends. This CDR3 is 17 amino acids long. CDR3 sequence (DNA): TGTGCCAGCAGTCCCTATTCACCACCGAGCTCCTACAATGAGCAGTTCTTC. Translation gives CASSPYSPPSSYNEQFF.

The rearrangement links TRBV7-2 to TRBJ2-2; TRBD2 matches 8 bases. The germline V gene has CDR1 SGHTA and CDR2 FQGNSA. The CDR3 runs 16 residues. The V and J ends lost 4 bases and 5 bases, in that order; junction bases with no gene match: 9. CDR3 loop: CASSSRTSLETGELFF. DNA of the CDR3: TGTGCCAGCAGCTCCCGGACTAGCCTCGAAACCGGGGAGCTGTTTTTT.